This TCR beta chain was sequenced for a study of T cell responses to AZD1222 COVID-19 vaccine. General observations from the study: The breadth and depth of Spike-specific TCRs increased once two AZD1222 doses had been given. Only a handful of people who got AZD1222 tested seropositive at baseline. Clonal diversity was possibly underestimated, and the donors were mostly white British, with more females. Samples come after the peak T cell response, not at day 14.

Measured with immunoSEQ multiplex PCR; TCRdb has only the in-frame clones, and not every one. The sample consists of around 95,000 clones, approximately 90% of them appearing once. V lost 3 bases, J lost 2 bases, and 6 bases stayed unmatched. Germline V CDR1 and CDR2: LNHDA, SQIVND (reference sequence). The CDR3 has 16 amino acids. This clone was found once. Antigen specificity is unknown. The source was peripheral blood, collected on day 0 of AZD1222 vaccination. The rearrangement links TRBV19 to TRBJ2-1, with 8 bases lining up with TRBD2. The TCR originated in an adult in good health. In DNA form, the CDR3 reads TGTGCCAGTAGTATTGCTTACGGGAGGGCCTACAATGAGCAGTTCTTC. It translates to CASSIAYGRAYNEQFF.